This TCR beta chain was recorded in a study of glioma-infiltrating T cells after dendritic cell vaccination. Using immunoSEQ multiplex PCR, the repertoire was profiled, and TCRdb retains in-frame clones only, with some absent. The sample yields roughly 51,000 clones, about 85% seen once. This CDR3 has 15 residues. V dropped 2 bases and J dropped 7; count of bases not matched to a gene: 11. Germline CDR1 and CDR2: LNHNV and YYDKDF (reference sequence). The chain combines TRBV15 with TRBJ2-7; 7 bases match TRBD1. The sample in question was blood, obtained before dendritic cell vaccination. The sequence came from a human donor with glioblastoma. The CDR3 bases are TGTGCCACCAGCAGAAACGACAGGGACCTACGAGAGCAGTACTTC. Amino acid sequence: CATSRNDRDLREQYF.